One and the same sample provided the 21 T cell receptor beta chains below, sequenced in a study of control samples from healthy donors and cancer patients. Libraries were prepared by immunoSEQ multiplex PCR; TCRdb keeps only in-frame clonotypes and omits some of them. The table shows under 200,000 clones, with around 95% occurring only once. The sample was blood. These receptors were obtained from a woman aged 40-49 years in good health.

CDR3 sequence: CASSSPTGFEQYF. Here the CDR3 DNA reads TGTGCCAGCAGCTCCCCGACAGGGTTCGAGCAGTACTTC. This chain joins TRBV7-2 and TRBJ2-7, with 7 bases aligning to TRBD1. The CDR3 is made up of 13 amino acids. V shed 4 bases, J shed 6 bases, and the junction held 6 bases outside the gene matches. CDR1 and CDR2 (germline): SGHTA, FQGNSA. Filled out from reference TRBV7-2 and TRBJ2-7, the complete variable domain reads GAGVSQSPSNKVTEKGKDVELRCDPISGHTALYWYRQSLGQGLEFLIYFQGNSAPDKSGLPSDRFSAERTGGSVSTLTIQRTQQEDSAVYLCASSSPTGFEQYFGPGTRLTVT.

This clone has only one observation. The chain combines TRBV2 with TRBJ2-5; D is perhaps TRBD1 (6 bases). V was trimmed by 4 bases and J by 1 base, leaving 10 bases between them. The germline CDR1 and CDR2 sequences are SNHLY and FYNNEI. The CDR3 consists of 14 residues. The CDR3 reads CASSVQGPQETQYF. The CDR3 nucleotides read TGTGCCAGCAGTGTACAGGGTCCCCAAGAGACCCAGTACTTC.

The V and J genes are TRBV4-3 and TRBJ2-1; tentatively, D is TRBD1 (6 bases). V dropped 2 bases and J dropped 2 bases, with 10 bases sitting between them. Germline CDR1 and CDR2: LGHNA and YSLEER. The CDR3 extends over 15 amino acids. The chain's CDR3 is CASSQPGQTYNEQFF. In DNA form, the CDR3 reads TGCGCCAGCAGCCAACCGGGACAAACCTACAATGAGCAGTTCTTC.

In its sample, this clone was seen once. This chain joins TRBV7-2 and TRBJ1-2, with TRBD1 as a possible D gene (5 bases). Germline CDR1 reads SGHTA; CDR2 reads FQGNSA. There are 16 residues in the CDR3. V lost 5 bases, J lost 5 bases, and 21 bases lay in between. The DNA for the CDR3 is TGTGCCAGCAGCCTCCTCTCCGGGGCTAGATCGTATGGCTACACCTTC. Translating it yields CASSLLSGARSYGYTF.

This chain connects TRBV10-3 to TRBJ1-2, with a weak D call TRBD1 (6 bases). In germline, CDR1 is ENHRY, CDR2 SYGVKD. V shed 3 bases and J shed 3 bases, with 14 bases lying between them. The CDR3 runs to 15 residues. The CDR3 here is CAISDPGGRHYGYTF. The DNA for the CDR3 is TGTGCCATCAGTGACCCGGGGGGGCGCCACTATGGCTACACCTTC.

The chain has TRBV5-4 and TRBJ1-3; D might be TRBD1 (5 bases). CDR3 length: 13 amino acids. V was trimmed by 2 bases and J by 7 bases, leaving 10 bases between them. Germline V gene sequence: CDR1 SGHNT, CDR2 YYREEE (reference sequence). The CDR3 bases are TGTGCCAGCAGCTTCTTCAGGGACAACACCATATATTTT. Translation: CASSFFRDNTIYF.

The chain couples TRBV10-3 to TRBJ1-1; the match to TRBD1 covers 7 bases. The CDR3 runs to 16 residues. Losses at the gene ends were 4 bases for V and 1 base for J; bases not matched to a gene: 9. Germline assignment: CDR1 ENHRY and CDR2 SYGVKD. The CDR3 DNA is TGTGCCATCAGTGGACAGGGCCGGGGGGCGAACACTGAAGCTTTCTTT. Translating gives CAISGQGRGANTEAFF.

V gene TRBV18 combines with J gene TRBJ1-2; D is perhaps TRBD1 (5 bases). Germline lookup yields CDR1 KGHSH and CDR2 LQKENI. CDR3 size: 14 residues. Trimming pared 5 bases from V and 6 bases from J, leaving 16 bases between. The CDR3: CASSATREINGYTF. The DNA for the CDR3 is TGTGCCAGCTCAGCGACCAGGGAAATCAATGGCTACACCTTC.

This clone was counted a single time. The chain employs TRBV9 and TRBJ2-5; D may correspond to TRBD1 or TRBD2 (5 bases each). This CDR3 is 16 amino acids long. Trimming pared 0 bases from V and 5 bases from J, leaving 17 bases between. The germline gives CDR1 SGDLS, CDR2 YYNGEE. CDR3 nucleotides: TGTGCCAGCAGCGTAGAGGGACGAGGGATGTTGGAGACCCAGTACTTC. This codes for CASSVEGRGMLETQYF.

The chain couples TRBV7-8 to TRBJ1-1; 8 bases line up with TRBD1. CDR3 length: 15 amino acids. Germline V gene data show CDR1 as SGHVS and CDR2 as FQNEAQ. V shed 5 bases and J 3 bases; nucleotides not matched to a gene: 8. CDR3 sequence (DNA): TGTGCCAGCAGCCCATCCGGGACAGGCTACACTGAAGCTTTCTTT. The encoded protein is CASSPSGTGYTEAFF. The variable domain in full, completed from reference TRBV7-8 and TRBJ1-1, reads GAGVSQSPRYKVAKRGQDVALRCDPISGHVSLFWYQQALGQGPEFLTYFQNEAQLDKSGLPSDRFFAERPEGSVSTLKIQRTQQEDSAVYLCASSPSGTGYTEAFFGQGTRLTVV.

The chain couples TRBV6-5 to TRBJ2-7; 10 bases match TRBD1. The CDR3 totals 12 residues. After removal of 6 bases from V and 9 bases from J, the junction contained 5 bases not matched to a gene. Germline CDR1 reads MNHEY; CDR2 reads SVGAGI. The CDR3 reads CASRTGGGGQYF. CDR3 bases: TGTGCCAGCAGGACAGGGGGCGGGGGGCAGTACTTC.

The chain has TRBV11-3 and TRBJ1-1; maybe TRBD1 (6 bases). Germline-derived CDR1 and CDR2 are SGHNT and YENEEA. Trimming took 8 bases from V and 3 from J, leaving 16 bases between them. The CDR3 runs to 14 residues. CDR3 protein: CASQGGNDDTEAFF. Written as DNA, the CDR3 is TGTGCCAGCCAAGGGGGAAACGACGACACTGAAGCTTTCTTT.

CDR3 loop: CASSKSTSGGTDTQYF. DNA of the CDR3: TGTGCCAGCAGCAAAAGCACTAGCGGGGGAACAGATACGCAGTATTTT. The genes are TRBV7-9 and TRBJ2-3; 11 bases are a match to TRBD2. Unmatched junction bases numbered 7, after V lost 5 bases and J lost 3 bases. Looked up from germline, CDR1 is SEHNR and CDR2 is FQNEAQ (reference sequence). This CDR3 comprises 16 residues.

V is TRBV6-2 or TRBV6-3 and J is TRBJ1-1; D is possibly TRBD1 (6 bases). The CDR3 has 14 amino acids. The V gene's germline CDR1 is MNHEY and CDR2 SVGEGT. The V and J ends lost 4 bases and 1 base respectively, with 10 bases between them. The CDR3 loop reads CASSSGTKNTEAFF. DNA for the CDR3: TGTGCCAGCAGTTCCGGGACAAAGAACACTGAAGCTTTCTTT.

This chain joins TRBV4-1 and TRBJ2-5; D may match TRBD1 or TRBD2 (6 bases each). Per the germline V gene, CDR1 is MGHRA and CDR2 is YSYEKL. The CDR3 runs to 15 residues. Between the trimmed V and J ends, which lost 1 base and 4 bases, there was a span of 13 bases. The CDR3 region is CASSQGLGGRETQYF. The CDR3 nucleotides read TGCGCCAGCAGCCAAGGCCTAGGGGGGAGAGAGACCCAGTACTTC.

This chain connects TRBV18 to TRBJ2-3, with TRBD1 matching over 10 bases. J gave up 4 bases and V 6 bases, and 4 bases lay outside the gene matches. The CDR3 contains 14 residues. Per the germline V gene, CDR1 is KGHSH and CDR2 is LQKENI. CDR3 nucleotide sequence: TGTGCCAGCTCTCTGGGACAGGGGCCAGATACGCAGTATTTT. Amino acids: CASSLGQGPDTQYF.

CDR3 sequence: CASRSYRGGNIQYF. As DNA, the CDR3 is TGTGCCAGCAGATCCTACAGGGGGGGAAACATTCAGTACTTC. The V call is TRBV27, the J call TRBJ2-4; possibly TRBD1 for D (8 bases). Trimming removed 6 bases from V and 6 bases from J, with 15 bases in between. Germline V gene data show CDR1 as MNHEY and CDR2 as SMNVEV (reference sequence). The CDR3 has 14 residues.

The chain is built from TRBV5-4 and TRBJ2-1, with TRBD2 matching over 9 bases. The CDR3 sequence is 16 residues long. The J segment lost 8 bases and the V segment lost 0 bases, leaving 9 bases of the junction unmatched. Germline-derived CDR1 and CDR2 are SGHNT and YYREEE (reference sequence). The CDR3 spells CASSLGGGDGHYEQFF. The DNA for the CDR3 is TGTGCCAGCAGCTTGGGCGGGGGGGATGGTCACTATGAGCAGTTCTTC.

This chain connects TRBV6-5 to TRBJ1-2; D unclear. CDR1 MNHEY and CDR2 SVGAGI come from the germline V gene. The CDR3 covers 14 residues. Trimming removed 0 bases from V and 5 bases from J, with 10 bases in between. CDR3 region: CASSYSRWGYGYTF. In DNA, the CDR3 is TGTGCCAGCAGTTACTCGAGATGGGGATATGGCTACACCTTC.

The chain couples TRBV18 to TRBJ2-5, with TRBD1 matching 7 bases. The CDR3 length is 14 residues. CDR1 is KGHSH and CDR2 is LQKENI in the germline V gene. Germline trimming cut 4 bases from V and 4 bases from J; bases unmatched to any gene: 6. This CDR3 is CASSLSQGRETQYF. The CDR3 nucleotides read TGTGCCAGCTCACTCTCACAGGGGAGAGAGACCCAGTACTTC.

The chain carries TRBV19 and TRBJ2-3; 8 positions match TRBD2. From germline, CDR1 is LNHDA and CDR2 SQIVND (reference sequence). The CDR3 has 14 amino acids. Trimming at V came to 5 bases and at J to 1 base, leaving 2 bases not matched to a gene. CDR3 bases: TGTGCCAGTAGTCGGGGGGGAGGCACAGATACGCAGTATTTT. Its protein product is CASSRGGGTDTQYF.